This TCR beta chain was recorded in a study of CD8+CD57+ T cells in acquired aplastic anemia (dated by TCRdb to the late 2010s). The study in broad terms: DNA extracted from sorted CD4+ and CD8+ cells had a mean of around 3 ug, with a range of roughly 0.2 to 27.4 ug. Healthy donor samples averaged about 10 million reads for CD4+ and about 12 million for CD8+ cells.

The paper as a whole reports these results and caveats: Between patients and healthy controls, no significant difference in CD8+ Simpson's diversity was found (P=0.060). Although under 35 CD8+ CDR3 sequences were shared by patients and controls, these sequences appeared highly expressed in patients and within the immunodominant clones of patients.

As to this clonotype: The antigen it binds to is not known. A read error may account for a junction end that differs from germline.

The CDR3 runs 14 amino acids, cysteine and phenylalanine included. The retained sequence is limited to the CDR3, 42 bases, with the frame set at the first base. From a lookup of the germline V gene, CDR1 and CDR2 are KGHDR and SFDVKD. TCR repertoires of sorted CD4+ and CD8+ blood T cells from severe aplastic anemia patients and healthy subjects were deep-sequenced in the study. Ficoll-Paque density gradient centrifugation was used to isolate peripheral blood mononuclear cells. Before DNA was extracted, CD4+ and CD8+ T cells were sorted using either FACS or magnetic beads. Profiling of TCR beta VDJ combinations and CDR3 sequences used genomic DNA as the template. An Illumina HiSeq 2000 was used for TCR repertoire sequencing. The paper's processing steps were these. TRBV/TRBJ rearrangement plots, CDR3 size and DJ length profiles, and Simpson's diversity index were used to evaluate the repertoires. The most abundant DNA sequence in the deep sequencing data was defined as the immunodominant clone. CDR3 amino acid sequences were checked for sharing across subjects and were also compared against the VDJdb database and published repertoires. Clones were called with MiXCR by TCRdb after fastp trimmed the public reads at Q25, and only in-frame beta chains were retained. Every CDR3 protein is listed once, alongside the most common genes and DNA of its rows. None of the V and J calls come from the authors' own analysis; TCRdb made them. Across this sample there are 400,000 to 450,000 distinct CDR3 sequences, with about two thirds seen only once. The ten largest account for 3% to 5% of the sample.

This TCR came from a human donor in good health, serving as a control. In this chain, TRBV24-1 is recombined with TRBJ1-2; the D region possibly corresponds to TRBD1 (5 bases align). The sample comprised sorted CD4+, CD8+, or CD8+CD57+ T cells (not recorded which) from PBMCs. The CDR3 amino acid sequence is: CATSDVPRQNGHFF. Here is the DNA: TGTGCCACCAGTGACGTACCCAGACAGAATGGGCACTTCTTC.